Below, 15 T cell receptor beta chains from the same sample are listed, as sequenced in a study of spatial heterogeneity in lung cancer. In TCRdb, the 5' RACE reads were re-called with MiXCR into one record per CDR3 protein. The sample comprises some 41,000 distinct CDR3 sequences, 6.8% of which are singletons, and roughly 45% rests with the top ten. Time point indicated: sample taken at primary tumor resection. Sequencing was performed on PBMCs, taken at surgery. These TCRs come from a female donor with early-stage non-small cell lung cancer.

V is TRBV5-5 and J is TRBJ2-2, with D unclear. The CDR3 is 15 residues long. Trimming pared 1 base from V and 1 base from J, leaving 8 bases between. Germline-derived CDR1 and CDR2 are SGHKS and YYEKEE (reference sequence). CDR3 protein: CASSLIQLNTGELFF. CDR3 nucleotides: TGTGCCAGCAGCTTGATACAGTTGAACACCGGGGAGCTGTTTTTT.

In this sample, this clonotype turned up many times. The V gene is TRBV4-3, the J gene TRBJ2-1; D unclear. In germline, CDR1 is LGHNA, CDR2 YSLEER. Trimming took off 4 bases at V and 9 bases at J, with 10 bases between the two ends. The CDR3 contains 12 residues. This chain's CDR3 is CASSLHSSEQFF. CDR3 nucleotide sequence: TGCGCCAGCAGCCTCCATTCAAGTGAGCAGTTCTTC.

In its sample, this clonotype was seen many times. This rearrangement joins TRBV7-9 to TRBJ2-6; D uncertain. The CDR3 loop spans 14 amino acids. CDR1 is SEHNR and CDR2 is FQNEAQ in the germline V gene (reference sequence). V was pared by 4 bases and J by 0 bases, with 4 bases between. CDR3 nucleotide sequence: TGTGCCAGCAGCTGGGTCTCTGGGGCCAACGTCCTGACTTTC. It translates to CASSWVSGANVLTF.

Many counts were recorded for this clonotype. The rearrangement uses TRBV2 and TRBJ2-7; 8 bases align to TRBD1. The CDR3 has 14 amino acids. Germline loops: CDR1 SNHLY, CDR2 FYNNEI. V was pared by 9 bases and J by 2 bases, with 9 bases of the junction left unmatched. In DNA form, the CDR3 reads TGTGCCAGACAACCGGAGACAGGGGCCTACGAGCAGTACTTC. Translating gives CARQPETGAYEQYF.

This clonotype was detected a few times. The chain is built from TRBV7-2 and TRBJ1-6; TRBD1 is a possible D gene (5 bases). The CDR3 length is 15 residues. The germline CDR1 and CDR2 sequences are SGHTA and FQGNSA. V lost 2 bases and J 9 bases, leaving 14 bases between the germline ends. Here the CDR3 reads CASSLYQGETSPLHF. The DNA for the CDR3 is TGTGCCAGCAGCTTATACCAGGGAGAGACTTCACCCCTCCACTTT.

This clonotype was counted between two and nine times. This chain connects TRBV18 to TRBJ2-3; no clear D. The V and J ends lost 3 bases and 4 bases respectively, with 17 bases between them. Germline V lookup: CDR1 KGHSH, CDR2 LQKENI. The CDR3 length is 16 residues. The CDR3 DNA is TGTGCCAGCTCACCTTCCCCGGGCATCGTCCCAGATACGCAGTATTTT. The encoded protein is CASSPSPGIVPDTQYF.

This clonotype was recorded many times. The rearrangement uses TRBV29-1 and TRBJ2-3; 8 nucleotides agree with TRBD2. V was pared by 6 bases and J by 2 bases, with 4 bases of the junction left unmatched. CDR1 SQVTM and CDR2 ANQGSEA come from the germline V gene. This CDR3 spans 13 amino acids. The CDR3 sequence is CSVSGGNTDTQYF. The CDR3 DNA is TGCAGCGTCAGCGGGGGTAACACAGATACGCAGTATTTT.

Many counts were recorded for this clonotype. The chain has TRBV5-1 and TRBJ1-5; TRBD1 matches at 7 bases. The CDR3 covers 15 residues. V was pared by 5 bases and J by 3 bases, with 8 bases of the junction left unmatched. In germline, CDR1 is SGHRS, CDR2 YFSETQ. CDR3 amino acids: CASSEGAHANQPQHF. CDR3 coding DNA: TGCGCCAGCAGTGAGGGGGCCCACGCCAATCAGCCCCAGCATTTT.

This clonotype appeared many times. The chain has TRBV27 and TRBJ1-6; D is uncertain. CDR1 is MNHEY and CDR2 is SMNVEV in the germline V gene (reference sequence). Between the trimmed V and J ends, which lost 3 bases and 8 bases, there was a span of 11 bases. CDR3 length: 14 residues. CDR3 protein: CASSLGVGYSPLHF. CDR3 DNA: TGTGCCAGCAGTTTGGGCGTTGGTTATTCACCCCTCCACTTT.

This clonotype was seen at least ten times. V is TRBV4-1 and J is TRBJ2-6, with D unresolved. The CDR3 runs 16 residues. Germline lookup yields CDR1 MGHRA and CDR2 YSYEKL. V was pared by 1 base and J by 1 base, with 8 bases between. The CDR3 nucleotides are TGCGCCAGCAGCCAAGCGGAAAGGTCTGGGGCCAACGTCCTGACTTTC. It yields the protein CASSQAERSGANVLTF.

This clonotype has just a few counts. This rearrangement joins TRBV5-1 to TRBJ1-2; 7 bases map to TRBD1. CDR3 length: 15 residues. Trimming removed 0 bases from V and 6 bases from J; junction bases left unmatched: 8. CDR1 SGHRS and CDR2 YFSETQ come from the germline V gene. CDR3 amino acids: CASSLEQGFENGYTF. In DNA form, the CDR3 reads TGCGCCAGCAGCTTGGAACAGGGGTTTGAGAATGGCTACACCTTC. Full variable domain (outside the CDR3, taken from reference TRBV5-1 and TRBJ1-2): KAGVTQTPRYLIKTRGQQVTLSCSPISGHRSVSWYQQTPGQGLQFLFEYFSETQRNKGNFPGRFSGRQFSNSRSEMNVSTLELGDSALYLCASSLEQGFENGYTFGSGTRLTVV.

This clonotype has a count of ten or more. The chain has TRBV7-9 and TRBJ2-7, with 7 bases identical to TRBD1. The CDR3 spans 13 residues. The germline gives CDR1 SEHNR, CDR2 FQNEAQ (reference sequence). Trimming at V came to 3 bases and at J to 6 bases, leaving 5 bases not matched to a gene. CDR3 DNA: TGTGCCAGCAGCTTTACAGGGGTGGGCGAGCAGTACTTC. Protein sequence: CASSFTGVGEQYF.

At least ten counts were recorded for this clonotype. V is TRBV29-1 and J is TRBJ2-2, with a possible D match to TRBD1 (6 bases). This CDR3 contains 14 residues. Germline V gene data show CDR1 as SQVTM and CDR2 as ANQGSEA. The germline V and J ends were trimmed by 4 bases and 1 base, with 10 bases remaining between them. Written as DNA, the CDR3 is TGCAGCGTTGTTAGGGGACAGAACACCGGGGAGCTGTTTTTT. Protein product: CSVVRGQNTGELFF.

The chain is built from TRBV7-3 and TRBJ2-5; either TRBD1 or TRBD2 may supply D (6 bases each). In germline, CDR1 is SGHTA, CDR2 FQGTGA. V was trimmed by 2 bases and J by 4 bases, leaving 11 bases between them. The CDR3 is 14 amino acids. The CDR3 spells CASSLSGAGETQYF. CDR3 coding DNA: TGTGCCAGCAGCTTATCGGGGGCCGGAGAGACCCAGTACTTC.

Only a few counts were recorded for this clonotype. V is TRBV20-1 and J is TRBJ2-3, with TRBD1 identical over 8 bases. CDR3 length: 14 amino acids. J was trimmed by 7 bases and V by 0 bases; bases with no gene match: 6. CDR1 and CDR2 (germline): DFQATT, SNEGSKA (reference sequence). As DNA, the CDR3 is TGCAGTGCTAGAGATCCAGACAGGGGCAATACGCAGTATTTT. Translating gives CSARDPDRGNTQYF.